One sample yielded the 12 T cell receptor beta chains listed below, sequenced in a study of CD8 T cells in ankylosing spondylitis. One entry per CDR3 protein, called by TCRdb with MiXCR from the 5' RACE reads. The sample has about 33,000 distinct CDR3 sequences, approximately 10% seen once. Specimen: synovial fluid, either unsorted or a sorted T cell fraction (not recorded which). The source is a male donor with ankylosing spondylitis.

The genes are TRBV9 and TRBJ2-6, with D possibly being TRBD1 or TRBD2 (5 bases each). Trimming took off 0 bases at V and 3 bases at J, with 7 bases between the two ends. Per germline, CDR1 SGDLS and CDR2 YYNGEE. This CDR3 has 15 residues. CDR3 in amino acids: CASSVGGNGANVLTF. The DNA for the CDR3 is TGTGCCAGCAGCGTAGGGGGGAATGGGGCCAACGTCCTGACTTTC.

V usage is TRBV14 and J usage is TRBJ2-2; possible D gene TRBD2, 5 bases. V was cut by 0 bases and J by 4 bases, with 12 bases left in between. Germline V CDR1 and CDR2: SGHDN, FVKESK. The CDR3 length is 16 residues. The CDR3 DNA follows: TGTGCCAGCAGCCAAGATGTGGAGGTTACCACCGGGGAGCTGTTTTTT. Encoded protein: CASSQDVEVTTGELFF.

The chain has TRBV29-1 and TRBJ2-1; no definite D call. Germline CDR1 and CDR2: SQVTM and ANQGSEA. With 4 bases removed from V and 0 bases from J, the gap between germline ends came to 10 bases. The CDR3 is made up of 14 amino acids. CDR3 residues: CSVVYLYSYNEQFF. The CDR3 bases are TGCAGCGTTGTCTACCTCTACTCCTACAATGAGCAGTTCTTC.

CDR3 in amino acids: CASSLASSGSAEQYF. DNA of the CDR3: TGTGCCAGCAGCTTAGCTAGTAGCGGGAGTGCCGAGCAGTACTTC. This chain links TRBV7-6 with TRBJ2-7, with 9 bases fitting TRBD2. Germline assignment: CDR1 SGHVS and CDR2 FNYEAQ. The CDR3 loop spans 15 amino acids. J was trimmed by 6 bases and V by 0 bases; bases with no gene match: 6. The full variable domain, its missing parts supplied by reference TRBV7-6 and TRBJ2-7, is GAGVSQSPRYKVTKRGQDVALRCDPISGHVSLYWYRQALGQGPEFLTYFNYEAQQDKSGLPNDRFSAERPEGSISTLTIQRTEQRDSAMYRCASSLASSGSAEQYFGPGTRLTVT.

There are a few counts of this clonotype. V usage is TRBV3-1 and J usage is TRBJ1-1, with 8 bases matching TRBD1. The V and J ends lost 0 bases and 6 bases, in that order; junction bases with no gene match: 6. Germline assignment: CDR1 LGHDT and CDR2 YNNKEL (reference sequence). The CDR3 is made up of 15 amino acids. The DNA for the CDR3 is TGTGCCAGCAGCCAAGATCCCTACAGGGGGTCTGAAGCTTTCTTT. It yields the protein CASSQDPYRGSEAFF.

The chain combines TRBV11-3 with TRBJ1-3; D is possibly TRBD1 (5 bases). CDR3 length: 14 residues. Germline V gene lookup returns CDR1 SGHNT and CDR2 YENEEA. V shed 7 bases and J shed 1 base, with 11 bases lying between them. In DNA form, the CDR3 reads TGTGCCAGCAAGGCGGGGGGATCTGGAAACACCATATATTTT. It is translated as CASKAGGSGNTIYF.

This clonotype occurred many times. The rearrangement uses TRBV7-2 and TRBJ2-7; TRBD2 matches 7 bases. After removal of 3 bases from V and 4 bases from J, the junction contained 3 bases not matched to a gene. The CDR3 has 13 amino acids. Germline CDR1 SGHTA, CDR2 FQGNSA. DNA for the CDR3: TGTGCCAGCAGCTTCTGGGGGGGATACGAGCAGTACTTC. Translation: CASSFWGGYEQYF.

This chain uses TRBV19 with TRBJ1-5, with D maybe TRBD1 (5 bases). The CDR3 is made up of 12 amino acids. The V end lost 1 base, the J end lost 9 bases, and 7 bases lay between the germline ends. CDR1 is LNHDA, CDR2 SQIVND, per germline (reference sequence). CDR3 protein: CASSIGGGPQHF. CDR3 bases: TGTGCCAGTAGTATAGGGGGCGGGCCCCAGCATTTT.

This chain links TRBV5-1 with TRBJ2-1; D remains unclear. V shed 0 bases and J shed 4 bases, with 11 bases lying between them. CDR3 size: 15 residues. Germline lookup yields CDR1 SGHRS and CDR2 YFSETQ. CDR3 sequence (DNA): TGCGCCAGCAGCTTGGAGGCGGCCCTTTACAATGAGCAGTTCTTC. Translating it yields CASSLEAALYNEQFF.

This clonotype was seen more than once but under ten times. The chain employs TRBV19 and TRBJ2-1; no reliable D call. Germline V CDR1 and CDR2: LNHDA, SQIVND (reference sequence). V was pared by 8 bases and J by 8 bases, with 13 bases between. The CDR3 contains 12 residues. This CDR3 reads CASRSIGDEQFF. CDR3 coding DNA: TGTGCCAGTCGTTCGATCGGAGATGAGCAGTTCTTC.

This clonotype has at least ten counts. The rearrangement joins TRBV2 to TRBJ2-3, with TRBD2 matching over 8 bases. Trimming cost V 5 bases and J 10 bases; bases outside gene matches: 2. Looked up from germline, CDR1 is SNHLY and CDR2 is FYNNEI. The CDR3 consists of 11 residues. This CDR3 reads CASSSGSAQYF. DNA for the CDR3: TGTGCCAGCAGTAGCGGGAGCGCGCAGTATTTT.

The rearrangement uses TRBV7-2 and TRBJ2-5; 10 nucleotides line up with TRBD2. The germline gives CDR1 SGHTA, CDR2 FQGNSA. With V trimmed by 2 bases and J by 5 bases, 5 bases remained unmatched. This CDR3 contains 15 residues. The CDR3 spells CASSLPLAGVETQYF. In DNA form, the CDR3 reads TGTGCCAGCAGCTTACCCCTAGCGGGAGTGGAGACCCAGTACTTC. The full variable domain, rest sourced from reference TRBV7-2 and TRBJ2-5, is GAGVSQSPSNKVTEKGKDVELRCDPISGHTALYWYRQSLGQGLEFLIYFQGNSAPDKSGLPSDRFSAERTGGSVSTLTIQRTQQEDSAVYLCASSLPLAGVETQYFGPGTRLLVL.